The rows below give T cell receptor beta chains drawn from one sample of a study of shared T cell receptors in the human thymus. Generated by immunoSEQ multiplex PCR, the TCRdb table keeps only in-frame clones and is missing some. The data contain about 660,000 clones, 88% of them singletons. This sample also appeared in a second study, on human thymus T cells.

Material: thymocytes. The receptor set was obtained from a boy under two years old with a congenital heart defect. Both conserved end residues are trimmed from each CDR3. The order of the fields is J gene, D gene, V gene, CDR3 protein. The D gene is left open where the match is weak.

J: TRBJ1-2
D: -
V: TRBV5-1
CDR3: ASSLDRPSNYGYT

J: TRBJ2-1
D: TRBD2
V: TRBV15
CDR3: ATSRDRREWGEQF

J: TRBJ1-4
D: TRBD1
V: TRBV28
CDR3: ASSPDRANEKLF

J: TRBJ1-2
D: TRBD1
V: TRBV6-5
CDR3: ASSPTGTYGYT

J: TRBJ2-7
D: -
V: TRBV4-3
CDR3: ASSYRPGGEQY

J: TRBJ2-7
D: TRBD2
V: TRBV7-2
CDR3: ASSSLSRTSGGPDEQY

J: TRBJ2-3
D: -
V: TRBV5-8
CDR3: ASRSLSDTQY

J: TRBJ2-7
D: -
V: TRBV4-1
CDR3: ASSPEGRHYEQY

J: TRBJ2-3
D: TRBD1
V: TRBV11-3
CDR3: ASSTGQKGGTDTQY

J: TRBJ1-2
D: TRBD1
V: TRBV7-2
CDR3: ASSSRQGERYGYT

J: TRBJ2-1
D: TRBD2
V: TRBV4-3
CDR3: ASSQVATSGREDYNEQF

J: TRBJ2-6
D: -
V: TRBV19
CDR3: ASSKSDPPGAGSGANVLT

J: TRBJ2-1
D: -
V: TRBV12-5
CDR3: ASGLGYIPPPGQF

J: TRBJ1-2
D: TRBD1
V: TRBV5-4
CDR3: ASSPDRGGYGYT

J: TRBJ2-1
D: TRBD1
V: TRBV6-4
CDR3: ASSASRDRGQGEQF

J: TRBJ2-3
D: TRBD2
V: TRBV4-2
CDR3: ASSQDVREGVTDTQY

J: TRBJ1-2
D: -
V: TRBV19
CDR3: ASSIIPVPPYGYT

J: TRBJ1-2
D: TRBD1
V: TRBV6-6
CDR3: ASSQRLRDRAGGYT

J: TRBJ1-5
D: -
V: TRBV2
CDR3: ASSFFVRCNQPQH

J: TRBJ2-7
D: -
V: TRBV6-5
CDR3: ASSSNRVAHEQY

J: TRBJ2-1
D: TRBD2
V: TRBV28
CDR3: ASSFLTSGTYNEQF

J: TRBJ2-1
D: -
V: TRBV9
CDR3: ASSAPGTDPYNEQF

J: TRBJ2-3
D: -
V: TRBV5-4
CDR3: ASWASGYSSTDTQY

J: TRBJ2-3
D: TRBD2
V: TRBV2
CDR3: ALQGSGRADTQY

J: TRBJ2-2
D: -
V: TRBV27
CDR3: ASKRIGPNTGELF

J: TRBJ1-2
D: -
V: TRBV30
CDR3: AWKEQAVDGGYT

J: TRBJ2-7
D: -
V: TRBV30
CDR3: AWSVFRDSYQQY

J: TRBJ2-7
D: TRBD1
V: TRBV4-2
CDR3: ASSQGWGDRGQPEQY

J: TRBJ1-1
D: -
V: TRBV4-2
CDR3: ASSQGSPREATEAF

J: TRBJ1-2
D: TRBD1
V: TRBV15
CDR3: ATSPGGLGDGYT

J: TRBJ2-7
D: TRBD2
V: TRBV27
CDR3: ASRREGPPLEQY

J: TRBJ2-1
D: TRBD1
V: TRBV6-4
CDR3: ASSASGTGDCNEQF

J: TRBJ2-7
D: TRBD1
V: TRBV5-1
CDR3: ASSLEGQGIYEQY

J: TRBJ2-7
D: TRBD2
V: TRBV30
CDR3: AWSPFLLLAGGPVYEQY

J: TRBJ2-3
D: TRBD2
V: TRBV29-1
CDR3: SVDRDGLAGEGDTQY

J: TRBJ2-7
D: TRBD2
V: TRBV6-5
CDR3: ASSYSAGGSEQY

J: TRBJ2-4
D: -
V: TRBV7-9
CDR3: ASSRAGQENIQY

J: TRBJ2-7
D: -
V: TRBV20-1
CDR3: SVGEYEQY

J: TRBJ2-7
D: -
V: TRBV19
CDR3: ASSAVRPTGAKAAKY

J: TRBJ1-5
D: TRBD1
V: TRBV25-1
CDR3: ASSEKGTGFNQPQH

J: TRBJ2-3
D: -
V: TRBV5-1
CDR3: ASSPKWSPDGKGTDTQY

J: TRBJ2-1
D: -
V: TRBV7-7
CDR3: ASSLAATSPYNEQF